The rows below give T cell receptor beta chains drawn from one sample of a study of TIL therapy for anti-PD-1-resistant metastatic lung cancer. Here immunoSEQ multiplex PCR was the method, and the copy in TCRdb shows in-frame clones only, minus some. The table includes about 19,000 clones, 75% to 80% detected once. Specimen: blood, collected at baseline. Receptors were obtained from a person between 30 and 80 years old with non-small cell lung cancer. Both conserved end residues are part of each CDR3. The D gene is left open where the match is weak. Size is stated for part of the rows, as once, few or many counts, or as a class when the clone is expanded.

clone size	V gene	D gene	J gene	CDR3 DNA	CDR3 protein
once	TRBV11-3	-	TRBJ2-3	TGTGCCAGCAGCCGAGGGGCAGGAACAGATACGCAGTATTTT	CASSRGAGTDTQYF
-	TRBV6-1	-	TRBJ2-7	TGTGCCAGCAGTGATGATAGTGGGGGAAGGGGCTACTTC	CASSDDSGGRGYF
-	TRBV3-1/TRBV3-2	-	TRBJ1-2	TGTGCCAGCAGCCAAGGATGGGACGGCTACACCTTC	CASSQGWDGYTF
-	TRBV28	-	TRBJ1-1	TGTGCCAGCAGTTTAGAAGGGTTAGGGGGTACACGAGCAGCTTTCTTT	CASSLEGLGGTRAAFF
-	TRBV4-2	TRBD1	TRBJ1-6	TGTGCCAGCAGCCAAACAACTCCCGGGACAGGGTGGAATTCACCCCTCCACTTT	CASSQTTPGTGWNSPLHF
-	TRBV6-1	TRBD1	TRBJ1-2	TGTGCCAGCAGTGAAAGGGGACAGAGAGAGGGGCTAGATGGCTACACCTTC	CASSERGQREGLDGYTF
-	TRBV13	-	TRBJ2-2	TGTGCCAGCAGCTTTTCCTGGGCCGGGGAGCTGTTTTTT	CASSFSWAGELFF
once	TRBV18	-	TRBJ1-5	TGTGCCAGATCGCCCTGGGGATGCAATCAGCCCCAGCATTTT	CARSPWGCNQPQHF
-	TRBV3-1/TRBV3-2	-	TRBJ1-5	TGTGCCAGCAGCCAAGGCAGGGCAGATCAGCCCCAGCATTTT	CASSQGRADQPQHF
-	TRBV12-5	-	TRBJ1-6	TGTGCTAGTGGTTTGGGGTCACCCCTCCACTTT	CASGLGSPLHF
-	TRBV6-4	TRBD2	TRBJ2-3	TGTGCCAGCAGTGACTCTAGCGGGACCACAGATACGCAGTATTTT	CASSDSSGTTDTQYF
-	TRBV5-1	-	TRBJ1-1	TGCGCCAGCAGCTTGGATCCCGGTATGAACACTGAAGCTTTCTTT	CASSLDPGMNTEAFF
-	TRBV18	-	TRBJ2-6	TGTGCCAGCTCACCGACGTTGGCGACAGGCTCTGGGGCCAACGTCCTGACTTTC	CASSPTLATGSGANVLTF
-	TRBV30	-	TRBJ2-1	TGTGCCTGGGGGCAAGTTTTGTACAATGAGCAGTTCTTC	CAWGQVLYNEQFF
-	TRBV5-1	TRBD1	TRBJ2-5	TGCGCCAGCAGCTTACCGGGACAGGGGTTCGGGACCCAGTACTTC	CASSLPGQGFGTQYF
few	TRBV6-6	TRBD1	TRBJ1-1	TGTGCCAGCAGTTCGCCTGACAGGGCCACTGAAGCTTTCTTT	CASSSPDRATEAFF
-	TRBV7-9	-	TRBJ2-4	TGTGCCAGCACCGGGGGGGCCGGGACAGGGATGGACATTCAGTACTTC	CASTGGAGTGMDIQYF
-	TRBV7-2	-	TRBJ1-3	TGTGCCAGCAGCCAAAGGACCCCACCCGGAAACACCATATATTTT	CASSQRTPPGNTIYF
-	TRBV30	-	TRBJ1-2	TGTGCCTGGGGTACAGGGAGCGAGAGCTATGGCTACACCTTC	CAWGTGSESYGYTF
-	TRBV21-1	-	TRBJ1-5	TGTGCCATCGACCACAACAGGGACTATAGCAATCAGCCCCAGCATTTT	CAIDHNRDYSNQPQHF
-	TRBV5-4	TRBD1	TRBJ2-5	TGTGCCAGCAGCTACAGGGGAGAGACCCAGTACTTC	CASSYRGETQYF
-	TRBV10-3	TRBD2	TRBJ2-3	TGTGCCATCAGCCAACTAGCGGGGGGTTTGGGAGATACGCAGTATTTT	CAISQLAGGLGDTQYF
-	TRBV6-5	TRBD1	TRBJ2-1	TGTGCCAGCAGTTACTGGGGGACAGGGGGGGACAATGAGCAGTTCTTC	CASSYWGTGGDNEQFF
-	TRBV4-2	-	TRBJ2-7	TGTGCCAGCAGCCAACTAACGGAGTCGTCCTACGAGCAGTACTTC	CASSQLTESSYEQYF
-	TRBV5-6	-	TRBJ2-3	TGTGCCAGCAGCTTGGCGATGGACAGAAGCACAGATACGCAGTATTTT	CASSLAMDRSTDTQYF
-	TRBV28	TRBD1	TRBJ2-7	TGTGCCACCCGGGACAGGCATCCTTCCTACGAGCAGTACTTC	CATRDRHPSYEQYF
-	TRBV12-2	-	TRBJ2-7	TGTGCAAGTCGCTTAGTTCCGAACGCAAGGAACGAGCAGTACTTC	CASRLVPNARNEQYF
-	TRBV19	-	TRBJ1-2	TGTGCCAGTATGAAGACATGGGAGGGAGGCTACACCTTC	CASMKTWEGGYTF
-	TRBV11-2	TRBD1	TRBJ1-2	TGTGCCAGCAGCCAAATATCTCAGGGGGCGCGGGGTCAAGGCTACACCTTC	CASSQISQGARGQGYTF
once	TRBV7-2	TRBD2	TRBJ2-1	TGTGCCAGCAGCCGGGGGGGGCTAGCGGGAAACAATGAGCAGTTCTTC	CASSRGGLAGNNEQFF
-	TRBV27	-	TRBJ2-3	TGTGCCAGCAGTAGGGATACGCAGTATTTT	CASSRDTQYF
-	TRBV2	-	TRBJ2-2	TGTGCCAGCAGTCGTGAACTCCAGGCGTCCGGGGAGCTGTTTTTT	CASSRELQASGELFF
few	TRBV2	TRBD1	TRBJ1-3	TGTGCCAGCAGTGCGACAGGGTCTGGAAACACCATATATTTT	CASSATGSGNTIYF
-	TRBV9	-	TRBJ2-3	TGTGCCAGCAGCGTAGGGCCAGGGTTTTCTAGCACAGATACGCAGTATTTT	CASSVGPGFSSTDTQYF
-	TRBV30	-	TRBJ1-1	TGTGCTTGGGGGCGAATCATGAACACTGAAGCTTTCTTT	CAWGRIMNTEAFF
-	TRBV3-1/TRBV3-2	TRBD2	TRBJ2-7	TGTGCCAGCAGCCAAGAGAAAGCGGGAGAGTACATCGAGCAGTACTTC	CASSQEKAGEYIEQYF
-	TRBV2	-	TRBJ1-1	TGTGCCAGCCCACAGGGTAGTGAAGCTTTCTTT	CASPQGSEAFF
-	TRBV25-1	-	TRBJ1-2	TGTGCCAGCAGTGAATCGCCCACGGGCAGGGTATACACCTTC	CASSESPTGRVYTF
-	TRBV11-2	-	TRBJ2-7	TGTGCCAGCAGCTTACTCTCCTACGAGCAGTACTTC	CASSLLSYEQYF
few	TRBV28	-	TRBJ1-6	TGTGCCAGCAGTCTGAGGACGAAGCCCCTCCACTTT	CASSLRTKPLHF
-	TRBV20-1	-	TRBJ2-7	TGCAGTGCTAAAGTCTGGGGCGAGCAGTACTTC	CSAKVWGEQYF
few	TRBV14	TRBD1	TRBJ2-7	TGTGCCAGCAGCCAAGGTCCCTGGACAGGGGGCGACGAGCAGTACTTC	CASSQGPWTGGDEQYF
-	TRBV12-5	TRBD1	TRBJ2-7	TGTGCTAGTGGTTTTATCTCAGGGGGCAGGGTTAGGCACTCCTACGAGCAGTACTTC	CASGFISGGRVRHSYEQYF
-	TRBV4-2	-	TRBJ1-1	TGTGCCAGCAGCCAAGCCCCTGCCGGACAGATCCGCGAAGCTTTCTTT	CASSQAPAGQIREAFF
-	TRBV5-1	TRBD1	TRBJ2-2	TGCGCCAGCAGCTTGGACCCACAGGGGTCGAACACCGGGGAGCTGTTTTTT	CASSLDPQGSNTGELFF
-	TRBV7-8	TRBD1	TRBJ2-5	TGTGCCAGCAGCTTAGTGGTGGGACAGCAAGAGACCCAGTACTTC	CASSLVVGQQETQYF
-	TRBV27	-	TRBJ2-7	TGTGCCAGCAGTTTTTCGAGCTCCTACGAGCAGTACTTC	CASSFSSSYEQYF
-	TRBV6-5	TRBD2	TRBJ2-7	TGTGCCAGCAGTCGACTAGCGGGGACCTACGAGCAGTACTTC	CASSRLAGTYEQYF
-	TRBV15	TRBD2	TRBJ2-3	TGTGCCACCAGCAGAGATCGGGCAGGGGCAGGAGTGACTAGCGGGATGTGGGGCACAGATACGCAGTATTTT	CATSRDRAGAGVTSGMWGTDTQYF
-	TRBV7-2	-	TRBJ2-3	TGTGCCAGCAGCTTATTAGGGCCGTTAGGGGTGACAGATACGCAGTATTTT	CASSLLGPLGVTDTQYF
-	TRBV28	-	TRBJ1-5	TGTGCCAGCAGTTTCTCGCAGCGGCAGGGCCAGCCCCAGCATTTT	CASSFSQRQGQPQHF
-	TRBV14	-	TRBJ1-2	TGTGCCAGCAGCCCATACGGGGCCCGGGTAAAGTCCTCCGGCTACACCTTC	CASSPYGARVKSSGYTF
-	TRBV7-9	-	TRBJ2-5	TGTGCCAGCAGCTTCAGGGGCCCGTTGGAGACCCAGTACTTC	CASSFRGPLETQYF
once	TRBV19	-	TRBJ2-2	TGTGCCAGTAGTATAAGGGGGGCCGGGGAGCTGTTTTTT	CASSIRGAGELFF